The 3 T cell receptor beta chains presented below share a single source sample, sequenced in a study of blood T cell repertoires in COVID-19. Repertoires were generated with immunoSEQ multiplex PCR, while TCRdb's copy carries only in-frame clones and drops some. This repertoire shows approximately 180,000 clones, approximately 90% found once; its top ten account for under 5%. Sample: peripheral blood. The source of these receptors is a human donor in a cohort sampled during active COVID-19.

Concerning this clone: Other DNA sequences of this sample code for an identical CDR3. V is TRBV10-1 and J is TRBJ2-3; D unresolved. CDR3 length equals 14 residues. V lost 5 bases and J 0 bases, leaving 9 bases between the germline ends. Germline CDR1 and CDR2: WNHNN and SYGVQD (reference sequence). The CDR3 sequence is CASSRGLSTDTQYF. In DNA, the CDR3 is TGCGCCAGCAGTAGAGGCCTTAGCACAGATACGCAGTATTTT.

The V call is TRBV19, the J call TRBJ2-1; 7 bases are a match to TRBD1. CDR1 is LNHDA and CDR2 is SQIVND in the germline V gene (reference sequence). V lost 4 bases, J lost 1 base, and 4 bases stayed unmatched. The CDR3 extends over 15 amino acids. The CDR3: CASSTETGSYNEQFF. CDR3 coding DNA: TGTGCCAGTAGTACCGAGACAGGGTCCTACAATGAGCAGTTCTTC.

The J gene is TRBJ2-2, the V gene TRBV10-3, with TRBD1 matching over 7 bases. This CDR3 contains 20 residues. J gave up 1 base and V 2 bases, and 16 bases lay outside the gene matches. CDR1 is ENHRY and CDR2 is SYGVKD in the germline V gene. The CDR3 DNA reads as TGTGCCATCAGTGAGCCCAAGCGACAGGGAAATTCGGAGAACACCGGGGAGCTGTTTTTT. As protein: CAISEPKRQGNSENTGELFF.